These 14 T cell receptor beta chains share one sample of origin, sequenced in a study of shared clonotypes between healthy human individuals. The table came from immunoSEQ multiplex PCR; TCRdb's copy has only in-frame clones and leaves some out. The sample gives some 2,400,000 clones, approximately 95% of which show up once; roughly 0.13% is in the top ten. Sequencing was performed on naive CD4+ T cells sorted from blood. Specified subset: CD45RA+ positively selected. The receptor set was obtained from a man younger than 35 in good health.

This rearrangement joins TRBV6-5 to TRBJ2-7; the match to TRBD2 covers 12 bases. The CDR3 has 15 amino acids. Looked up from germline, CDR1 is MNHEY and CDR2 is SVGAGI. V lost 4 bases and J lost 6; bases outside the gene matches: 7. The CDR3 DNA is TGTGCCAGCAGTTCCCTAGCGGGAGGGTCCGCCGAGCAGTACTTC. Translating it yields CASSSLAGGSAEQYF.

To note about this clone: Other DNA variants within this sample encode the same CDR3. The chain has TRBV5-4 and TRBJ1-1; no reliable D call. Germline CDR1 reads SGHNT; CDR2 reads YYREEE (reference sequence). V lost 0 bases and J lost 0, with 6 bases in between. The CDR3 contains 14 residues. The CDR3 reads CASSLDQVNTEAFF. In DNA, the CDR3 is TGTGCCAGCAGCTTGGATCAAGTGAACACTGAAGCTTTCTTT.

The chain employs TRBV6-1 and TRBJ2-7; TRBD1 is a possible D gene (6 bases). Trimming removed 6 bases at V and 0 bases at J, with 15 bases between. The CDR3 length is 15 residues. Germline CDR1 MNHNS, CDR2 SASEGT. The CDR3 DNA is TGTGCCAGCAGCCTCGGAACAGGGTACTCCTACGAGCAGTACTTC. This codes for CASSLGTGYSYEQYF.

The J gene is TRBJ1-2, the V gene TRBV30, with D perhaps TRBD1 (5 bases). There are 13 residues in the CDR3. Trimming pared 2 bases from V and 4 bases from J, leaving 11 bases between. From germline, CDR1 is GTSNPN and CDR2 SVGIG (reference sequence). This chain's CDR3 is CAWSPWTSYGYTF. The CDR3 DNA sequence: TGTGCCTGGAGTCCCTGGACAAGCTATGGCTACACCTTC.

Regarding this clone: Additional DNA sequences in this sample encode the identical CDR3. V and J are TRBV18 and TRBJ1-1; TRBD1 agrees at 7 bases. Trimming removed 3 bases from V and 5 bases from J; junction bases left unmatched: 6. From germline, CDR1 is KGHSH and CDR2 LQKENI. CDR3 length: 14 amino acids. CDR3 loop: CASSPPGGLTEAFF. In DNA form, the CDR3 reads TGTGCCAGCTCACCGCCAGGGGGTTTGACTGAAGCTTTCTTT. Using reference TRBV18 and TRBJ1-1 for the parts outside the CDR3, the full variable domain is NAGVMQNPRHLVRRRGQEARLRCSPMKGHSHVYWYRQLPEEGLKFMVYLQKENIIDESGMPKERFSAEFPKEGPSILRIQQVVRGDSAAYFCASSPPGGLTEAFFGQGTRLTVV.

The rearrangement links TRBV6-1 to TRBJ1-5; 8 bases are a match to TRBD1. There are 15 residues in the CDR3. Losses at the gene ends were 6 bases for V and 7 bases for J; bases not matched to a gene: 11. Germline CDR1 is MNHNS and CDR2 is SASEGT. CDR3 sequence: CASRLGQGERQPQHF. CDR3 nucleotides: TGTGCCAGCAGATTAGGACAGGGAGAAAGGCAGCCCCAGCATTTT.

The V call is TRBV4-1, the J call TRBJ2-7; D gene uncertain. Deletions cut 2 bases from V and 6 bases from J, with 8 bases between. CDR3 length: 12 residues. The germline gives CDR1 MGHRA, CDR2 YSYEKL. Written as DNA, the CDR3 is TGCGCCAGCAGCCAACCACTGGGCGAGCAGTACTTC. Encoded protein: CASSQPLGEQYF.

V usage is TRBV5-6 and J usage is TRBJ1-2; 8 bases align to TRBD1. Germline V CDR1 and CDR2: SGHDT, YYEEEE. The CDR3 runs 14 residues. The V gene end was trimmed by 4 bases and the J gene end by 2 bases; junction bases not matched to a gene: 4. CDR3 DNA: TGTGCCAGCAGCATGGACAGGGCAAACTATGGCTACACCTTC. Translation: CASSMDRANYGYTF.

The rearrangement joins TRBV5-4 to TRBJ2-7; no clear D. The CDR3 consists of 16 residues. CDR1 and CDR2 from the germline V gene are SGHNT and YYREEE (reference sequence). Trimming removed 0 bases at V and 5 bases at J, with 18 bases between. The CDR3 sequence: CASSLELSKAVDEQYF. The CDR3, as DNA: TGTGCCAGCAGCTTGGAGCTTAGTAAGGCCGTCGACGAGCAGTACTTC.

V is TRBV7-2 and J is TRBJ1-2, with D maybe TRBD1 (5 bases). Trimming shortened V by 1 base and J by 4 bases, and 10 bases separated the two germline ends. Germline CDR1 is SGHTA and CDR2 is FQGNSA. The CDR3 runs to 14 residues. CDR3 region: CASSLVGGAYGYTF. The CDR3 nucleotides read TGTGCCAGCAGCTTAGTTGGTGGGGCCTATGGCTACACCTTC.

V gene TRBV7-2 combines with J gene TRBJ2-5, with TRBD2 identical over 8 bases. Germline V gene sequence: CDR1 SGHTA, CDR2 FQGNSA. With V trimmed by 1 base and J by 3 bases, 7 bases remained unmatched. This CDR3 is built from 16 residues. The CDR3 is CASSLVSGVVEETQYF. The CDR3 DNA sequence: TGTGCCAGCAGCTTAGTTAGCGGGGTAGTTGAAGAGACCCAGTACTTC.

This rearrangement joins TRBV5-1 to TRBJ1-5; 7 bases are shared with TRBD1. J was trimmed by 8 bases and V by 0 bases; bases with no gene match: 5. This CDR3 has 14 amino acids. Germline CDR1 and CDR2: SGHRS and YFSETQ. CDR3 protein: CASSLGTGFEPQHF. The DNA of the CDR3 is TGCGCCAGCAGCTTGGGGACAGGTTTCGAGCCCCAGCATTTT.

To note about this clone: The same CDR3 arises from other DNA sequences in this sample as well. The V gene is TRBV9, the J gene TRBJ1-2, with D maybe TRBD1 (5 bases). This CDR3 is built from 13 residues. The germline V gene encodes CDR1 SGDLS and CDR2 YYNGEE. V gave up 4 bases and J gave up 4 bases, with 11 bases separating them. The CDR3 coding sequence is TGTGCCAGCAGCCCCCAAGGGGCCTATGGCTACACCTTC. This gives the protein CASSPQGAYGYTF.

The chain employs TRBV19 and TRBJ2-6; D unclear. This CDR3 is built from 15 residues. Trimming took off 3 bases at V and 4 bases at J, with 10 bases between the two ends. CDR1 and CDR2 (germline): LNHDA, SQIVND (reference sequence). As DNA, the CDR3 is TGTGCCAGTAGTATCACGGTGGTGGGGGCCAACGTCCTGACTTTC. This encodes CASSITVVGANVLTF.